A single sample is the source of the 29 T cell receptor beta chains below, sequenced in a study of vaccination effects on CD4 cells after COVID-19. The antigens these receptors bind are not known. Sequencing used immunoSEQ multiplex PCR; TCRdb keeps in-frame clones, though not all of them. Of around 22,000 clones listed, 76% are singletons. With the ViraFEST assay, the study expanded antigen-specific CD4+ T cells using viral peptide pools, then sequenced them. Cells that had been cultured for 10 days were the source of isolated CD4+ T cells. Either the mRNA-1273 or the BNT162b2 vaccine was given to participants as two doses. This sample comprised CD4+ T cells from PBMCs cultured with HCoV-229E spike peptides, obtained after COVID-19 vaccination. These receptors were obtained from a human donor who received a COVID-19 vaccine.

The chain joins TRBV7-8 to TRBJ2-5; D possibly corresponds to TRBD1 (6 bases). The germline V and J ends were trimmed by 4 bases and 4 bases, with 10 bases remaining between them. The germline gives CDR1 SGHVS, CDR2 FQNEAQ. This CDR3 spans 13 amino acids. The chain's CDR3 is CASSSPGVETQYF. The CDR3 DNA reads as TGTGCCAGCAGCTCCCCAGGGGTAGAGACCCAGTACTTC.

The rearrangement joins TRBV29-1 to TRBJ2-3; D ambiguous. V was cut by 7 bases and J by 6 bases, with 14 bases left in between. The CDR3 covers 12 residues. Germline V gene data show CDR1 as SQVTM and CDR2 as ANQGSEA. CDR3 DNA sequence: TGCAGCGCTGCGCGAGAGGCCGATACGCAGTATTTT. Its protein product is CSAAREADTQYF.

The rearrangement joins TRBV10-3 to TRBJ1-1, with a weak D call TRBD1 (6 bases). CDR1 and CDR2 (germline): ENHRY, SYGVKD. Trimming took off 4 bases at V and 3 bases at J, with 9 bases between the two ends. The CDR3 sequence is 13 residues long. For the CDR3, the DNA is TGTGCCATCAGTGGACAGGTCGACACTGAAGCTTTCTTT. Its translation is CAISGQVDTEAFF.

The chain couples TRBV27 to TRBJ1-5; no clear D. Germline CDR1 reads MNHEY; CDR2 reads SMNVEV (reference sequence). The CDR3 totals 13 residues. Trimming pared 4 bases from V and 8 bases from J, leaving 12 bases between. The DNA for the CDR3 is TGTGCCAGCAGTTCAGGCCGGGTTGAGCCCCAGCATTTT. Its protein is CASSSGRVEPQHF.

The V and J genes are TRBV6-5 and TRBJ2-5, with 8 bases fitting TRBD2. The junction had 7 bases not matched to a gene; V was cut back by 7 bases and J by 6 bases. Germline CDR1 is MNHEY and CDR2 is SVGAGI. The CDR3 length is 13 residues. CDR3 coding DNA: TGTGCCAGCAAAGGGACGGGGGGGAAGACCCAGTACTTC. It specifies CASKGTGGKTQYF.

This rearrangement joins TRBV13 to TRBJ1-1, with TRBD1 as a possible D gene (5 bases). CDR1 PRHDT and CDR2 FYEKMQ come from the germline V gene (reference sequence). The CDR3 loop spans 13 amino acids. V lost 1 base to trimming and J lost 5 bases, with 8 bases between them. The CDR3 coding sequence is TGTGCCAGCAGCTTAGAGACAGAAACTGAAGCTTTCTTT. It yields the protein CASSLETETEAFF.

The chain recombines TRBV6-5 with TRBJ1-1; D call uncertain. Germline CDR1 is MNHEY and CDR2 is SVGAGI. Trimming cost V 5 bases and J 1 base, with 8 bases left between them. This CDR3 region has 13 residues. The CDR3 DNA reads as TGTGCCAGCAGTCAAATTCAGAACACTGAAGCTTTCTTT. Translating it yields CASSQIQNTEAFF.

As DNA, the CDR3 is TGTGCCAGCAGTTACACCCCAGACAGTTATGGCTACACCTTC. It yields the protein CASSYTPDSYGYTF. This chain links TRBV6-5 with TRBJ1-2; D may be TRBD1 (5 bases). V was clipped by 2 bases and J by 5 bases, with 12 bases between them. The CDR3 totals 14 residues. Per the germline V gene, CDR1 is MNHEY and CDR2 is SVGAGI.

V usage is TRBV29-1 and J usage is TRBJ2-1; TRBD1 agrees at 8 bases. Germline V lookup: CDR1 SQVTM, CDR2 ANQGSEA. Unmatched junction bases numbered 5, after V lost 6 bases and J lost 4 bases. This CDR3 is built from 13 residues. The CDR3 is CSVTGTGYNEQFF. CDR3 nucleotides: TGCAGCGTCACCGGGACAGGTTACAATGAGCAGTTCTTC.

This sequence joins TRBV3-1 (or the pseudogene TRBV3-2) and TRBJ1-2; D not resolved. This CDR3 region has 15 residues. CDR1 and CDR2 from the germline V gene are LGHDT and YNNKEL (reference sequence). Trimming pared 4 bases from V and 5 bases from J, leaving 17 bases between. Here the CDR3 reads CASSPPSGGKYGYTF. CDR3 nucleotides: TGTGCCAGCAGCCCACCCAGCGGAGGGAAGTATGGCTACACCTTC.

This sequence joins TRBV6-5 and TRBJ2-1; D is unclear. Trimming removed 2 bases at V and 5 bases at J, with 10 bases between. There are 14 residues in the CDR3. From germline, CDR1 is MNHEY and CDR2 SVGAGI. The CDR3 reads CASSYLDSHNEQFF. CDR3 coding DNA: TGTGCCAGCAGTTACCTGGATTCGCACAATGAGCAGTTCTTC.

The chain is built from TRBV5-4 and TRBJ2-7, with a possible D match to TRBD2 (6 bases). From germline, CDR1 is SGHNT and CDR2 YYREEE (reference sequence). Between the trimmed V and J ends, which lost 1 base and 2 bases, there was a span of 13 bases. This CDR3 spans 15 amino acids. CDR3 sequence reads: CASSLSSRGTYEQYF. In DNA, the CDR3 is TGTGCCAGCAGCTTGAGTTCGCGGGGTACCTACGAGCAGTACTTC.

There are a few counts of this clone. The rearrangement links TRBV7-9 to TRBJ1-1; unclear D gene. V gave up 5 bases and J gave up 6 bases, with 7 bases separating them. The V gene's germline CDR1 is SEHNR and CDR2 FQNEAQ (reference sequence). The CDR3 has 11 residues. The CDR3 coding sequence is TGTGCCAGCAGCCCGAGATCTGAAGCTTTCTTT. It codes for CASSPRSEAFF. Full variable domain (missing parts from reference TRBV7-9 and TRBJ1-1): DTGVSQNPRHKITKRGQNVTFRCDPISEHNRLYWYRQTLGQGPEFLTYFQNEAQLEKSRLLSDRFSAERPKGSFSTLEIQRTEQGDSAMYLCASSPRSEAFFGQGTRLTVV.

The chain uses TRBV11-2 and TRBJ2-1; D remains unclear. CDR3 size: 14 residues. The germline V and J ends were trimmed by 1 base and 3 bases, with 7 bases remaining between them. Germline CDR1 is SGHAT and CDR2 is FQNNGV. This CDR3 reads CASSLGVLYNEQFF. CDR3 nucleotides: TGTGCCAGCAGCTTAGGTGTGCTCTACAATGAGCAGTTCTTC.

The chain links TRBV19 to TRBJ2-5, with 11 bases matching TRBD1. J lost 2 bases, V lost 8 bases, and 7 bases had no gene match. The germline V gene encodes CDR1 LNHDA and CDR2 SQIVND (reference sequence). The CDR3 consists of 15 residues. The CDR3 nucleotides read TGTGCCAGTGCGGGAGGGGACAGGGGGCAAGAGACCCAGTACTTC. Its protein is CASAGGDRGQETQYF.

Here the CDR3 DNA reads TGTGCCATCAGTGTCCCCTCCTTCAGGGGGGTGAATGAGCAGTTCTTC. This sequence encodes CAISVPSFRGVNEQFF. V gene TRBV10-3 combines with J gene TRBJ2-1, with D possibly matching TRBD1 (7 bases). The CDR3 loop spans 16 amino acids. CDR1 ENHRY and CDR2 SYGVKD come from the germline V gene. V was shortened by 4 bases and J by 7 bases, with 20 bases between the two germline ends.

This clone occurred a few times. The chain has TRBV5-6 and TRBJ1-3; D not certain. The length of the CDR3 is 16 residues. CDR1 is SGHDT and CDR2 is YYEEEE in the germline V gene. Trimming stripped 1 base from V and 0 bases from J, with 11 bases between. CDR3 sequence: CASSLWETLSGNTIYF. CDR3 coding DNA: TGTGCCAGCAGCTTGTGGGAAACCCTCTCTGGAAACACCATATATTTT. The full variable domain, in which reference TRBV5-6 and TRBJ1-3 provide the parts outside the CDR3, is DAGVTQSPTHLIKTRGQQVTLRCSPKSGHDTVSWYQQALGQGPQFIFQYYEEEERQRGNFPDRFSGHQFPNYSSELNVNALLLGDSALYLCASSLWETLSGNTIYFGEGSWLTVV.

The chain is built from TRBV23-1 and TRBJ1-1; no firm D call. TRBV23-1 is an ORF for which the function is uncertain. Trimming pared 6 bases from V and 11 bases from J, leaving 19 bases between. The CDR3 is made up of 13 amino acids. The CDR3 region has the DNA TGCGCCAGCAGGGATACGAGGCTTCCGGGGGCTTTCTTT. This translates into CASRDTRLPGAFF.

V usage is TRBV6-6 and J usage is TRBJ1-1; D possibly corresponds to TRBD1 (6 bases). Germline V gene lookup returns CDR1 MNHNY and CDR2 SVGAGI (reference sequence). This CDR3 is 16 amino acids long. V lost 5 bases, J lost 11 bases, and 27 bases lay in between. The CDR3 DNA is TGTGCCAGCAGTCGAACAGGGAACGCGGGTTCGGCTAGGGCTTTCTTT. Amino acid sequence: CASSRTGNAGSARAFF.

V usage is TRBV5-4 and J usage is TRBJ2-3; the D is unclear. The germline gives CDR1 SGHNT, CDR2 YYREEE (reference sequence). V dropped 4 bases and J dropped 5 bases, with 14 bases sitting between them. The CDR3 loop spans 14 amino acids. CDR3: CASSAEWRGDTQYF. Written as DNA, the CDR3 is TGTGCCAGCAGCGCAGAATGGCGAGGAGATACGCAGTATTTT.

This clone was seen only a few times. The rearrangement uses TRBV12-3 or TRBV12-4 and TRBJ1-1, with D tentatively TRBD1 (6 bases). The V end was cut by 3 bases, the J end by 8 bases, with 13 bases between. CDR3 size: 13 residues. The chain's CDR3 is CASSFVGRGEAFF. The CDR3 nucleotides read TGTGCCAGCAGTTTTGTAGGCAGGGGAGAAGCTTTCTTT.

A single count supports this clone. The genes are TRBV19 and TRBJ1-6; D is unclear. The CDR3 has 13 amino acids. From germline, CDR1 is LNHDA and CDR2 SQIVND (reference sequence). Trimming cost V 10 bases and J 11 bases, with 18 bases left between them. The CDR3 coding sequence is TGTGCCACTCAGTCAACGAGTAAAACACCCCTCCACTTT. It encodes CATQSTSKTPLHF.

The rearrangement joins TRBV3-1 (or the pseudogene TRBV3-2) to TRBJ1-1; 9 bases are shared with TRBD1. V gave up 4 bases and J gave up 6 bases; unmatched junction bases: 9. The CDR3 extends over 15 amino acids. Germline V gene sequence: CDR1 LGHDT, CDR2 YNNKEL (reference sequence). The CDR3 is CASSPPGQGGSEAFF. The CDR3 DNA sequence: TGTGCCAGCAGCCCTCCGGGACAGGGTGGGTCTGAAGCTTTCTTT.

The DNA of the CDR3 is TGTGCCAGCAGCCCGGGGCTAGCGGAGTTATGGCAGTACTTC. This encodes CASSPGLAELWQYF. The chain is built from TRBV7-9 and TRBJ2-7, with 7 bases that match TRBD2. This CDR3 comprises 14 residues. CDR1 and CDR2 from the germline V gene are SEHNR and FQNEAQ (reference sequence). The V and J ends lost 5 bases and 9 bases, in that order; junction bases with no gene match: 13.

This rearrangement joins TRBV5-1 to TRBJ1-1; 12 nucleotides match TRBD1. V was pared by 4 bases and J by 11 bases, with 12 bases of the junction left unmatched. Germline CDR1 and CDR2: SGHRS and YFSETQ. The CDR3 spans 15 residues. CDR3 bases: TGCGCCAGCAGCGATCCGGGACAGGGGGCGTTGGTGGCTTTCTTT. Protein: CASSDPGQGALVAFF.

The chain couples TRBV27 to TRBJ2-1, with D maybe TRBD1 (5 bases). Trimming removed 4 bases from V and 3 bases from J, with 16 bases in between. The CDR3 spans 16 residues. Per the germline V gene, CDR1 is MNHEY and CDR2 is SMNVEV (reference sequence). In DNA, the CDR3 is TGTGCCAGCAGTTCCCCATGGACAACGAGCTACAATGAGCAGTTCTTC. Translating it yields CASSSPWTTSYNEQFF.

In this sample, this clone turned up once. The chain joins TRBV2 to TRBJ2-5, with D uncertain. The CDR3 has 13 amino acids. V was clipped by 6 bases and J by 2 bases, with 10 bases between them. In germline, CDR1 is SNHLY, CDR2 FYNNEI. The CDR3 sequence is CASRRDLQETQYF. The CDR3 region has the DNA TGTGCCAGCAGGCGAGACCTTCAAGAGACCCAGTACTTC.

By frequency in the sample, this clone is medium-sized (0.01 to 0.1%). The rearrangement uses TRBV6-5 and TRBJ2-7; D is perhaps TRBD2 (7 bases). Between the trimmed V and J ends, which lost 1 base and 7 bases, there was a span of 20 bases. This CDR3 comprises 16 residues. CDR1 and CDR2 from the germline V gene are MNHEY and SVGAGI. The CDR3 loop is CASSYWAGDTRGEQYF. The CDR3 region has the DNA TGTGCCAGCAGTTACTGGGCGGGGGACACGAGAGGAGAGCAGTACTTC.

V and J are TRBV12-5 and TRBJ1-3; 7 nucleotides match TRBD1. The V gene end was trimmed by 3 bases and the J gene end by 9 bases; junction bases not matched to a gene: 8. Per germline, CDR1 LGHNT and CDR2 FRNRAP. The CDR3 loop spans 14 amino acids. CDR3 nucleotide sequence: TGTGCTAGTGGTTTTGGGACAGATCATTCCACCATATATTTT. Translating it yields CASGFGTDHSTIYF.